This T cell receptor beta chain was captured by sequencing in a study of early T cells in non-severe SARS-CoV-2 infection. TCRdb re-called the 5' RACE reads with MiXCR, one entry per CDR3 protein. The sample has just under 60,000 distinct CDR3 sequences, around 8.9% seen once. Per the germline V gene, CDR1 is SGHVS and CDR2 is FNYEAQ. This CDR3 has 17 residues. The V segment lost 1 base and the J segment 0 bases; nucleotides outside the gene matches: 7. The chain joins TRBV7-6 to TRBJ2-7, with TRBD1 matching over 9 bases. Sequencing input: whole blood. The TCR was taken from an adult who was a healthcare worker with PCR-confirmed SARS-CoV-2 infection or an uninfected control (not recorded which). CDR3 region: CASSLGAGTGSSYEQYF. CDR3 DNA: TGTGCCAGCAGCTTAGGAGCCGGGACAGGGAGCTCCTACGAGCAGTACTTC.